These 32 T cell receptor beta chains share one sample of origin, sequenced in a study of blood T cell repertoires in COVID-19. Sequencing used immunoSEQ multiplex PCR; TCRdb keeps in-frame clones, though not all of them. The sample has 57,000 or so clones, roughly 84% seen once; the top ten hold under 20%. The material sequenced was peripheral blood. These TCRs come from a man aged 70 or older with active COVID-19.

This clone was seen only a few times. The chain joins TRBV10-3 to TRBJ2-1, with 7 bases fitting TRBD2. The CDR3 is 13 amino acids. J lost 3 bases, V lost 10 bases, and 6 bases had no gene match. The V gene's germline CDR1 is ENHRY and CDR2 SYGVKD. In nucleotides, the CDR3 is TGTGCCACCAGAGCGGGGCGCTACAATGAGCAGTTCTTC. Protein: CATRAGRYNEQFF.

There are a few counts of this clone. The rearrangement uses TRBV18 and TRBJ1-2, with 7 positions matching TRBD1. The CDR3 loop spans 15 amino acids. V shed 3 bases and J 8 bases; nucleotides not matched to a gene: 12. Germline values: CDR1 KGHSH, CDR2 LQKENI. CDR3 amino acids: CASSPRQGPPEGYTF. The CDR3 nucleotides read TGTGCCAGCTCACCCCGACAGGGCCCGCCGGAAGGCTACACCTTC.

J is TRBJ2-1 and V is TRBV9; 10 bases agree with TRBD2. Germline V gene sequence: CDR1 SGDLS, CDR2 YYNGEE. This CDR3 has 17 residues. Trimming removed 0 bases from V and 7 bases from J; junction bases left unmatched: 10. CDR3 residues: CASSVAPSGRAKNEQFF. For the CDR3, the DNA is TGTGCCAGCAGCGTAGCTCCCAGCGGGAGGGCCAAAAATGAGCAGTTCTTC.

This clone has more than one count but fewer than ten. V and J are TRBV28 and TRBJ1-5; 8 bases are a match to TRBD1. The CDR3 is 13 residues long. V lost 8 bases and J lost 7; bases outside the gene matches: 7. Germline CDR1 and CDR2: MDHEN and SYDVKM. CDR3: CASHITGGQPQHF. DNA of the CDR3: TGTGCCAGCCATATTACAGGGGGGCAGCCCCAGCATTTT.

The chain carries TRBV28 and TRBJ2-6, with TRBD1 as a possible D gene (5 bases). The CDR3 length is 15 residues. Trimming took off 6 bases at V and 0 bases at J, with 9 bases between the two ends. CDR1 is MDHEN and CDR2 is SYDVKM in the germline V gene. CDR3 DNA: TGTGCCAGCAGGGATGACAGCTCTGGGGCCAACGTCCTGACTTTC. It translates to CASRDDSSGANVLTF.

V usage is TRBV4-3 and J usage is TRBJ2-5; 8 bases line up with TRBD1. After removal of 5 bases from V and 2 bases from J, the junction contained 13 bases not matched to a gene. The CDR3 loop spans 17 amino acids. Germline-derived CDR1 and CDR2 are LGHNA and YSLEER. In DNA form, the CDR3 reads TGCGCCAGCAGCTCAGGGATAACAGGGGGAAGGCAAGAGACCCAGTACTTC. Translation gives CASSSGITGGRQETQYF.

The chain carries TRBV10-3 and TRBJ2-6; maybe TRBD1 (5 bases). Per germline, CDR1 ENHRY and CDR2 SYGVKD. V lost 5 bases and J lost 4, with 15 bases in between. This CDR3 contains 16 residues. This CDR3 reads CAISNFQGSGANVLTF. As DNA, the CDR3 is TGTGCCATCAGTAACTTTCAGGGATCCGGGGCCAACGTCCTGACTTTC.

This chain joins TRBV7-2 and TRBJ2-3, with 10 bases matching TRBD2. The V and J ends lost 5 bases and 0 bases, in that order; junction bases with no gene match: 5. The CDR3 consists of 16 residues. The germline V gene has CDR1 SGHTA and CDR2 FQGNSA. Written as DNA, the CDR3 is TGTGCCAGCAGCACACTAGCGGGGTCTAGCACAGATACGCAGTATTTT. It encodes CASSTLAGSSTDTQYF. Full variable domain (rest looked up from reference TRBV7-2 and TRBJ2-3): GAGVSQSPSNKVTEKGKDVELRCDPISGHTALYWYRQSLGQGLEFLIYFQGNSAPDKSGLPSDRFSAERTGGSVSTLTIQRTQQEDSAVYLCASSTLAGSSTDTQYFGPGTRLTVL.

The genes are TRBV9 and TRBJ1-3; a possible D gene is TRBD1 (6 bases). The germline CDR1 and CDR2 sequences are SGDLS and YYNGEE. This CDR3 is 15 amino acids long. Trimming left V 6 bases short and J 0 bases short, with 13 bases between. The CDR3 spells CASTPDSNSGNTIYF. The DNA for the CDR3 is TGTGCCAGCACCCCGGACAGTAACTCTGGAAACACCATATATTTT. Based on the CDR3 plus reference TRBV9 and TRBJ1-3, the full variable domain is DSGVTQTPKHLITATGQRVTLRCSPRSGDLSVYWYQQSLDQGLQFLIQYYNGEERAKGNILERFSAQQFPDLHSELNLSSLELGDSALYFCASTPDSNSGNTIYFGEGSWLTVV.

The gene calls are TRBV7-2 and TRBJ2-4, with 9 nucleotides matching TRBD2. The CDR3 is 16 residues long. V shed 5 bases and J 6 bases; nucleotides not matched to a gene: 11. Germline V lookup: CDR1 SGHTA, CDR2 FQGNSA. The CDR3 region is CASSPMGLADTNIQYF. The CDR3 DNA sequence: TGTGCCAGCAGCCCGATGGGACTAGCAGATACAAACATTCAGTACTTC.

The chain employs TRBV5-4 and TRBJ2-3; the D gene is possibly TRBD2 (6 bases). This CDR3 contains 14 residues. V lost 0 bases, J lost 4 bases, and 9 bases lay in between. CDR1 is SGHNT and CDR2 is YYREEE in the germline V gene (reference sequence). CDR3 coding DNA: TGTGCCAGCAGCTTGGCGGGAGCAGCAGATACGCAGTATTTT. Its protein is CASSLAGAADTQYF.

This rearrangement joins TRBV7-3 to TRBJ1-4; weak D call: TRBD1 (6 bases). This CDR3 is 15 amino acids long. Looked up from germline, CDR1 is SGHTA and CDR2 is FQGTGA. The V end was cut by 1 base, the J end by 5 bases, with 11 bases between. The CDR3, as DNA: TGTGCCAGCAGCTTAAGCGGGGGGCCGAATGAAAAACTGTTTTTT. Its translation: CASSLSGGPNEKLFF.

This sequence joins TRBV29-1 and TRBJ2-7; 11 bases are a match to TRBD2. Looked up from germline, CDR1 is SQVTM and CDR2 is ANQGSEA. The V segment lost 6 bases and the J segment 1 base; nucleotides outside the gene matches: 5. The CDR3 loop spans 14 amino acids. This chain's CDR3 is CSVGLADQSYEQYF. The CDR3 DNA sequence: TGCAGCGTGGGACTAGCGGACCAATCCTACGAGCAGTACTTC.

This clone appeared once. This chain uses TRBV7-9 with TRBJ2-1; a weak D match, TRBD2 (6 bases). The CDR3 has 15 residues. With 0 bases removed from V and 4 bases from J, the gap between germline ends came to 10 bases. The germline CDR1 and CDR2 sequences are SEHNR and FQNEAQ (reference sequence). CDR3 sequence (DNA): TGTGCCAGCAGCTTAGCAGGTGCGGGGTACAATGAGCAGTTCTTC. Amino acid sequence: CASSLAGAGYNEQFF.

This sequence joins TRBV4-3 and TRBJ2-1, with a tentative D call TRBD2 (6 bases). The V and J ends lost 0 bases and 10 bases respectively, with 13 bases between them. Germline CDR1 is LGHNA and CDR2 is YSLEER. CDR3 length equals 14 residues. CDR3 coding DNA: TGCGCCAGCAGCCAAGATCGGGGACTCGCCGAGCAGTTCTTC. Residues: CASSQDRGLAEQFF.

CDR3 sequence (DNA): TGTGCCAGCAGCGCGGGACAGGGTTTCTACGAGCAGTACTTC. Amino acid sequence: CASSAGQGFYEQYF. V usage is TRBV7-9 and J usage is TRBJ2-7; 9 bases are shared with TRBD1. CDR3 length: 14 residues. With V trimmed by 5 bases and J by 3 bases, 5 bases remained unmatched. The germline V gene has CDR1 SEHNR and CDR2 FQNEAQ (reference sequence). The full variable domain, completed using reference TRBV7-9 and TRBJ2-7, is DTGVSQNPRHKITKRGQNVTFRCDPISEHNRLYWYRQTLGQGPEFLTYFQNEAQLEKSRLLSDRFSAERPKGSFSTLEIQRTEQGDSAMYLCASSAGQGFYEQYFGPGTRLTVT.

The CDR3 protein is CASTRDRDTEAFF. In DNA form, the CDR3 reads TGTGCCAGTACCAGGGACAGGGACACTGAAGCTTTCTTT. The V gene is TRBV19, the J gene TRBJ1-1; 9 bases fit TRBD1. V lost 7 bases to trimming and J lost 3 bases; unmatched junction nucleotides: 3. Per germline, CDR1 LNHDA and CDR2 SQIVND (reference sequence). This CDR3 comprises 13 residues.

This clone was counted a few times. CDR3 protein: CATAVRQGSYEQYF. The CDR3 nucleotides read TGTGCCACCGCCGTTCGACAGGGGTCCTACGAGCAGTACTTC. V usage is TRBV28 and J usage is TRBJ2-7; 8 nucleotides line up with TRBD1. The germline CDR1 and CDR2 sequences are MDHEN and SYDVKM. J lost 1 base, V lost 10 bases, and 9 bases had no gene match. CDR3 size: 14 residues.

The chain carries TRBV5-6 and TRBJ1-1; possible D gene TRBD1, 6 bases. This CDR3 contains 12 residues. V was shortened by 5 bases and J by 4 bases, with 9 bases between the two germline ends. Germline assignment: CDR1 SGHDT and CDR2 YYEEEE. CDR3 DNA: TGTGCCAGCAGATCAGGGGTCACTGAAGCTTTCTTT. Translating gives CASRSGVTEAFF.

The gene calls are TRBV28 and TRBJ2-1; the D gene is possibly TRBD2 (9 bases). This CDR3 region has 20 residues. The V end lost 5 bases, the J end lost 6 bases, and 32 bases lay between the germline ends. Germline CDR1 MDHEN, CDR2 SYDVKM. The CDR3 protein is CASSTRQGRASGMVGNEQFF. The CDR3 DNA follows: TGTGCCAGCAGTACTCGACAGGGGAGGGCTAGCGGGATGGTGGGCAATGAGCAGTTCTTC.

The chain recombines TRBV4-3 with TRBJ2-1; TRBD1 might be the D (5 bases). V shed 0 bases and J shed 8 bases, with 14 bases lying between them. CDR1 and CDR2 (germline): LGHNA, YSLEER. CDR3 length equals 15 residues. Written as DNA, the CDR3 is TGCGCCAGCAGCCAAGATATAAGGGGCCGGGATGAGCAGTTCTTC. This codes for CASSQDIRGRDEQFF.

This clone was found a few times. The CDR3 spells CASTPASGNNSPLHF. The CDR3 coding sequence is TGTGCCAGCACTCCAGCGTCGGGGAACAATTCACCCCTCCACTTT. The chain links TRBV7-2 to TRBJ1-6, with no clear D. The CDR3 is 15 amino acids. CDR1 SGHTA and CDR2 FQGNSA come from the germline V gene. The V and J ends lost 7 bases and 7 bases respectively, with 17 bases between them.

The chain employs TRBV5-1 and TRBJ2-3, with D possibly being TRBD2 (6 bases). V was pared by 3 bases and J by 6 bases, with 14 bases between. The CDR3 is 14 amino acids. Per germline, CDR1 SGHRS and CDR2 YFSETQ. The CDR3 here is CASSSGDFRDTQYF. DNA for the CDR3: TGCGCCAGCAGCTCCGGGGACTTCAGGGATACGCAGTATTTT.

This chain links TRBV7-3 with TRBJ2-2; weak D call: TRBD2 (6 bases). The CDR3 length is 15 residues. The germline V gene has CDR1 SGHTA and CDR2 FQGTGA. Trimming stripped 5 bases from V and 4 bases from J, with 14 bases between. The CDR3 DNA reads as TGTGCCAGCAGCCCTCGTACGGGAGCCACCGGGGAGCTGTTTTTT. As protein: CASSPRTGATGELFF.

The chain is built from TRBV3-1 (or the pseudogene TRBV3-2) and TRBJ2-1; no reliable D call. The CDR3 runs to 16 residues. Germline assignment: CDR1 LGHDT and CDR2 YNNKEL (reference sequence). Deletions cut 0 bases from V and 0 bases from J, with 9 bases between. CDR3 coding DNA: TGTGCCAGCAGCCAAGATACGGTTAGCTCCTACAATGAGCAGTTCTTC. This encodes CASSQDTVSSYNEQFF.

This chain uses TRBV21-1 with TRBJ1-6. TRBV21-1 is noted as a pseudogene. The CDR3 has 15 residues. The CDR3 nucleotides are TGTGCCAGCAGCCGGGTGGGTACCCCAGATATGACCCTCCACTTT. Translated: CASSRVGTPDMTLHF.

The chain uses TRBV3-1 (or the pseudogene TRBV3-2) and TRBJ1-1; no firm D call. From germline, CDR1 is LGHDT and CDR2 YNNKEL (reference sequence). The CDR3 is 18 amino acids. Deletions cut 3 bases from V and 1 base from J, with 21 bases between. The CDR3, as DNA: TGTGCCAGCAGCCAGGCCCCGGGAGGGCCCATTAGGAACACTGAAGCTTTCTTT. It encodes CASSQAPGGPIRNTEAFF.

The chain uses TRBV7-3 and TRBJ1-1; unclear D gene. The CDR3 is 11 amino acids. Germline V gives CDR1 SGHTA, CDR2 FQGTGA. The V gene lost 4 bases and the J gene lost 8 bases, with 8 bases spanning the gap. Here the CDR3 DNA reads TGTGCCAGCAGCTCCGGGGTGGAAGCTTTCTTT. Its translation is CASSSGVEAFF.

The chain couples TRBV7-9 to TRBJ2-7, with 7 bases fitting TRBD2. V shed 4 bases and J 5 bases; nucleotides not matched to a gene: 8. Germline V CDR1 and CDR2: SEHNR, FQNEAQ (reference sequence). The CDR3 extends over 14 amino acids. The CDR3 region is CASSSLAGDNEQYF. The CDR3 DNA reads as TGTGCCAGCAGCTCCCTCGCGGGAGATAACGAGCAGTACTTC.

The V and J genes are TRBV24-1 and TRBJ2-1, with TRBD2 identical over 9 bases. Germline CDR1 and CDR2: KGHDR and SFDVKD. This CDR3 has 18 residues. V shed 3 bases and J 1 base; nucleotides not matched to a gene: 9. The CDR3 DNA sequence: TGTGCCACCAGTGATCCCAGCGGGAGGTCCCTTTCCTACAATGAGCAGTTCTTC. Translating gives CATSDPSGRSLSYNEQFF.

The chain uses TRBV27 and TRBJ1-1; TRBD1 matches 8 bases. V shed 0 bases, J shed 7 bases, and the junction held 7 bases outside the gene matches. This CDR3 is 15 amino acids long. Germline-derived CDR1 and CDR2 are MNHEY and SMNVEV (reference sequence). The CDR3, as DNA: TGTGCCAGCAGTTTATCCGCAGGGGGCACTGTTGAAGCTTTCTTT. It is translated as CASSLSAGGTVEAFF.

The V gene is TRBV4-3, the J gene TRBJ2-2, with 7 bases lining up with TRBD1. The germline V gene has CDR1 LGHNA and CDR2 YSLEER. The J segment lost 5 bases and the V segment lost 4 bases, leaving 4 bases of the junction unmatched. The CDR3 has 14 amino acids. Written as DNA, the CDR3 is TGCGCCAGCAGCCTGACACAGGGGACCGGGGAGCTGTTTTTT. This encodes CASSLTQGTGELFF.